This T cell receptor beta chain was found in a study of identical twins. Unique molecular identifiers were in the cDNA, with template-switch universal primer binding. One entry per CDR3 protein results from TCRdb running MiXCR on the 5' RACE reads. Of 600,000 to 700,000 distinct CDR3 sequences in the sample, 21% were seen once. This clonotype was seen a few times. Its matching antigen is unknown. Study findings and constraints: Models predicted too little out-of-frame TCR alpha sharing in monozygotic twins. Abundant cord blood beta clonotypes carried fewer insertions; memory repertoires showed none.

Trimming removed 6 bases at V and 3 bases at J, with 9 bases between. The V gene's germline CDR1 is MNHNS and CDR2 SASEGT. CDR3 length: 13 residues. These data also featured in a second study, about T cells expressing NK-cell markers. That work adds: Top CD8+ clonotypes included the dominant CD3+CD56+NKG2C+ clonotypes in roughly 6 donors.

The chain recombines TRBV6-1 with TRBJ1-3; D is undetermined. This sequence originates from a woman aged 18-29 years in good health. Sequences were obtained from PBMCs. The CDR3 DNA is TGTGCCAGCAGGCCCGCGTATGGAAACACCATATATTTT. Amino acid sequence: CASRPAYGNTIYF.